This TCR beta chain was identified in a study of blood T cells in healthy people across ages. Study observations and caveats: Naive CD4+ cell counts and diversity both ran higher in long-lived than in aged donors.

About this clonotype itself: Its antigen is still unknown.

Germline V gives CDR1 LGHNA, CDR2 YNFKEQ. Trimming removed 3 bases at V and 4 bases at J, with 15 bases between. This CDR3 has 15 amino acids. A second PCR of about 6 to 11 cycles used a sample-barcoded 5' primer and a J-beta primer mix. TCRdb independently ran MiXCR on the 5' RACE reads; one entry per CDR3 protein. The sample yields about 940,000 distinct CDR3 sequences, under 50% seen once. This clonotype was obtained from a man aged 30 to 39 in good health. The chain is built from TRBV4-2 and TRBJ1-1, with TRBD1 as a possible D gene (5 bases). Source material: blood. The DNA for the CDR3 is TGTGCCAGCAGCCAGGGGCCAGGAGATTCCACTGAAGCTTTCTTT. Its protein is CASSQGPGDSTEAFF.